The sequence of this T cell receptor (beta chain) was determined in a study of cytomegalovirus exposure and HLA in healthy donors. The CDR3 has 17 amino acids. J was trimmed by 6 bases and V by 0 bases; bases with no gene match: 9. Germline V gives CDR1 SGHTS, CDR2 YDEGEE. General study points: The study flagged approximately 180 TCR beta chains as cytomegalovirus-associated.

The assay was immunoSEQ multiplex PCR, and TCRdb's table has in-frame clones only and misses some. This sample has about 130,000 clones, with 85% to 90% found just once. While the first cohort had 500 to 700 subjects, the donors belonged to the separate validation cohort of 100 to 150 subjects. This clone was observed a single time. Its antigen is not known. This receptor was identified in a young man in good health and CMV-seronegative. Sequenced: PBMCs. The chain joins TRBV5-8 to TRBJ2-2, with 9 bases matching TRBD2. CDR3 sequence reads: CASSLASLAGLPGELFF. CDR3 DNA sequence: TGTGCCAGCAGCTTGGCTTCGCTAGCGGGGCTCCCCGGGGAGCTGTTTTTT.